Below are 4 T cell receptor beta chains sequenced from a single sample in a study of blood T cells in healthy people across ages. Primed by a sample-barcoded 5' primer and a J-beta primer mix, a second PCR proceeded for about 7 to 12 cycles. TCRdb re-derived calls from the 5' RACE reads in MiXCR, one entry per CDR3 protein. Of about 1,600,000 distinct CDR3 sequences listed, around 39% were seen once; the top ten hold roughly 7.9%. The material sequenced was blood. These receptors were collected from a woman under 30 in good health.

The V and J genes are TRBV7-2 and TRBJ2-7, with D unresolved. With 1 base removed from V and 7 bases from J, the gap between germline ends came to 14 bases. Germline V gene lookup returns CDR1 SGHTA and CDR2 FQGNSA. This CDR3 has 14 amino acids. CDR3 residues: CASSLGGSNNEQYF. DNA of the CDR3: TGTGCCAGCAGCTTAGGAGGATCTAACAATGAGCAGTACTTC.

This rearrangement joins TRBV20-1 to TRBJ1-5; D possibly corresponds to TRBD1 (5 bases). The germline gives CDR1 DFQATT, CDR2 SNEGSKA (reference sequence). Deletions cut 3 bases from V and 7 bases from J, with 19 bases between. The CDR3 covers 15 residues. Here the CDR3 reads CSASKPGTPGQPQHF. The DNA of the CDR3 is TGCAGTGCTAGCAAGCCCGGGACCCCCGGGCAGCCCCAGCATTTT.

This clonotype was picked up a small number of times. This chain uses TRBV6-6 with TRBJ2-1; D call uncertain. V lost 2 bases to trimming and J lost 10 bases, with 15 bases between them. The germline gives CDR1 MNHNY, CDR2 SVGAGI (reference sequence). The CDR3 sequence is 14 residues long. This CDR3 reads CASSYRADLQEQFF. CDR3 in DNA: TGTGCCAGCAGTTACAGGGCCGACCTGCAAGAGCAGTTCTTC.

This clonotype was seen only a few times. The CDR3 sequence: CSAEGSRSTSGYQETQYF. The CDR3 DNA is TGCAGCGCTGAGGGATCGAGGTCGACCAGCGGTTACCAAGAGACCCAGTACTTC. The chain recombines TRBV29-1 with TRBJ2-5, with D tentatively TRBD2 (5 bases). The length of the CDR3 is 18 residues. V lost 7 bases and J 0 bases, leaving 27 bases between the germline ends. Germline lookup yields CDR1 SQVTM and CDR2 ANQGSEA.